A selection of T cell receptor beta chains follows, all from one sample in a study of blood T cell repertoires in COVID-19. TCRdb keeps only in-frame clones here, not all; method: immunoSEQ multiplex PCR. The data contain under 250,000 clones, about nine tenths of them singletons. The sequencing sample was made of peripheral blood. These receptors were taken from a man in his 60s who had recovered from COVID-19. Each CDR3 is given with its conserved first and last residue. A D gene is named only where the DNA matches it firmly. Some rows have no size entry. The others give once, few or many, or a class for an expanded clone.

v_call	d_call	clone_size	j_call	cdr3_aa	cdr3_nt
TRBV6-5	-	-	TRBJ2-7	CASISDRDSYEQYF	TGTGCCAGCATCTCAGACCGGGACTCTTACGAGCAGTACTTC
TRBV27	-	-	TRBJ1-6	CASMAAGSYNSPLHF	TGTGCCAGCATGGCGGCGGGCTCCTATAATTCACCCCTCCACTTT
TRBV7-2	-	-	TRBJ1-6	CASSLPVYNSPLHF	TGTGCCAGCAGCTTACCGGTTTATAATTCACCCCTCCACTTT
TRBV28	-	-	TRBJ2-7	CASYGGYEQYF	TGTGCCAGTTACGGGGGCTACGAGCAGTACTTC
TRBV18	-	-	TRBJ2-6	CASLTSGANVLTF	TGTGCCAGTTTAACATCAGGGGCCAACGTCCTGACTTTC
TRBV19	TRBD2	-	TRBJ2-1	CASSIGGRDYNEQFF	TGTGCCAGTAGTATAGGCGGGAGGGACTACAATGAGCAGTTCTTC
TRBV19	-	-	TRBJ1-1	CASSIRSPRGHAEAFF	TGTGCCAGTAGTATTCGTTCACCGCGGGGGCACGCTGAAGCTTTCTTT
TRBV6-2/TRBV6-3	TRBD2	-	TRBJ2-7	CASSLGLAGASEQYF	TGTGCCAGCAGTCTTGGACTAGCGGGAGCGAGTGAGCAGTACTTC
TRBV6-6	-	-	TRBJ1-2	CASSYSQGNYGYTF	TGTGCCAGCAGTTACTCCCAGGGAAACTATGGCTACACCTTC
TRBV5-6	-	-	TRBJ2-5	CASSLSGLYQETQYF	TGTGCCAGCAGCCTTAGCGGCTTGTACCAAGAGACCCAGTACTTC
TRBV5-1	TRBD2	few	TRBJ2-1	CASSLAVSGGTYNEQFF	TGCGCCAGCAGCTTGGCCGTTAGCGGGGGCACCTACAATGAGCAGTTCTTC
TRBV9	TRBD1	-	TRBJ2-2	CASSARTGQGRIGELFF	TGTGCCAGCAGCGCCAGAACGGGACAGGGGAGAATCGGGGAGCTGTTTTTT
TRBV4-3	-	-	TRBJ1-4	CASSQVPGLTNEKLFF	TGCGCCAGCAGCCAAGTTCCGGGGTTGACTAATGAAAAACTGTTTTTT
TRBV28	-	-	TRBJ2-7	CASRLTERVEQYF	TGTGCCAGCAGACTCACCGAACGGGTCGAGCAGTACTTC
TRBV28	-	-	TRBJ1-2	CATNVGVRGYTF	TGTGCCACCAACGTAGGGGTACGCGGCTACACCTTC
TRBV4-3	TRBD1	few	TRBJ2-6	CASSQGTGTGANVLTF	TGCGCCAGCAGCCAAGGGACAGGGACTGGGGCCAACGTCCTGACTTTC
TRBV9	TRBD2	-	TRBJ2-2	CASSLGLANTGELFF	TGTGCCAGCAGCCTCGGACTAGCGAACACCGGGGAGCTGTTTTTT
TRBV6-2/TRBV6-3	-	-	TRBJ1-4	CASSYRGALFTNEKLFF	TGTGCCAGCAGTTACCGGGGGGCTCTTTTCACTAATGAAAAACTGTTTTTT
TRBV5-1	TRBD1	-	TRBJ2-2	CASSPGQLNTGELFF	TGCGCCAGCAGCCCGGGACAGCTGAACACCGGGGAGCTGTTTTTT
TRBV18	TRBD1	-	TRBJ1-2	CASSPFMDRTGYGYTF	TGTGCCAGCTCACCATTTATGGATCGGACAGGCTATGGCTACACCTTC
TRBV2	TRBD2	-	TRBJ2-5	CASRLAGGWGGLETQYF	TGTGCCAGCAGACTAGCGGGAGGCTGGGGAGGGCTAGAGACCCAGTACTTC
TRBV5-1	-	-	TRBJ2-5	CASSLLPIGGETQYF	TGCGCCAGCAGCTTGTTGCCTATTGGAGGGGAGACCCAGTACTTC
TRBV19	TRBD1	-	TRBJ1-5	CASSVLPTGRQPQHF	TGTGCCAGTAGTGTTCTCCCGACAGGGCGGCAGCCCCAGCATTTT
TRBV30	-	-	TRBJ1-1	CAWGHGGANTEAFF	TGTGCCTGGGGACACGGGGGAGCGAACACTGAAGCTTTCTTT
TRBV11-2	-	-	TRBJ2-7	CASSLGPGESYEQYF	TGTGCCAGCAGCTTAGGGCCCGGGGAATCCTACGAGCAGTACTTC
TRBV6-6	-	-	TRBJ2-2	CASSYSGTGELFF	TGTGCCAGCAGTTATAGCGGCACCGGGGAGCTGTTTTTT
TRBV9	-	-	TRBJ1-3	CASSVVQKTGNTIYF	TGTGCCAGCAGCGTAGTACAGAAGACTGGAAACACCATATATTTT
TRBV5-5	TRBD2	-	TRBJ2-5	CASSLIFPGLAGGETQYF	TGTGCCAGCAGCTTAATATTTCCGGGACTAGCGGGAGGAGAGACCCAGTACTTC
TRBV7-8	TRBD1	-	TRBJ1-1	CASSPNLPTGTEAFF	TGTGCCAGCAGCCCCAATCTACCGACAGGGACTGAAGCTTTCTTT
TRBV13	-	-	TRBJ2-7	CASRDSMTYEQYF	TGTGCCAGCCGGGACTCAATGACCTACGAGCAGTACTTC
TRBV5-1	TRBD1	-	TRBJ2-7	CASSFTGGSYEQYF	TGCGCCAGCAGCTTTACAGGGGGATCCTACGAGCAGTACTTC
TRBV4-1	TRBD2	-	TRBJ2-5	CASNERGLAGEETQYF	TGCGCCAGCAACGAAAGGGGACTAGCGGGAGAAGAGACCCAGTACTTC
TRBV2	TRBD2	-	TRBJ2-7	CASSGSGTSGGAKLGQYF	TGTGCCAGCAGTGGATCCGGGACTAGCGGGGGCGCCAAGCTAGGGCAGTACTTC
TRBV19	-	-	TRBJ1-1	CASSIGGLNTEAFF	TGTGCCAGTAGTATTGGAGGCCTGAACACTGAAGCTTTCTTT
TRBV11-3	-	-	TRBJ2-2	CASSTTQGELFF	TGTGCCAGCAGTACTACTCAGGGGGAGCTGTTTTTT
TRBV21-1	-	-	TRBJ2-2	CASSSPPGQRSTGELFF	TGTGCCAGCAGCAGCCCTCCGGGACAGAGGTCCACTGGGGAGCTGTTTTTT
TRBV15	TRBD1	-	TRBJ2-7	CATSREHRGPYEQYF	TGTGCCACCAGCAGAGAACACAGGGGCCCCTACGAGCAGTACTTC
TRBV6-7	TRBD1	-	TRBJ2-5	CASSYHAETGVLETQYF	TGTGCCAGCAGTTACCATGCCGAGACAGGGGTCTTGGAGACCCAGTACTTC
TRBV7-2	-	-	TRBJ2-3	CASSPPPQWGLGSYTQYF	TGTGCCAGCAGCCCCCCTCCTCAATGGGGGCTGGGCTCGTATACGCAGTATTTT
TRBV5-5	TRBD1	-	TRBJ2-7	CASSFGTGSSYEQYF	TGTGCCAGCAGCTTCGGGACAGGGAGCTCCTACGAGCAGTACTTC
TRBV7-6	-	-	TRBJ1-6	CAGPMGGGSSYNSPLHF	TGTGCCGGCCCGATGGGCGGGGGAAGCTCCTATAATTCACCCCTCCACTTT
TRBV5-1	-	-	TRBJ1-6	CASSLGQRDNSPLHF	TGCGCCAGCAGCTTAGGCCAGCGAGATAATTCACCCCTCCACTTT
TRBV19	-	-	TRBJ2-1	CASSIKSSGVYNEQFF	TGTGCCAGTAGTATAAAGTCTTCAGGGGTCTACAATGAGCAGTTCTTC
TRBV12-5	-	-	TRBJ2-5	CASGLVRGRVRETQYF	TGTGCTAGTGGTTTGGTACGCGGCAGGGTGAGAGAGACCCAGTACTTC
TRBV28	TRBD1	-	TRBJ2-7	CASSLGDRTYEQYF	TGTGCCAGCAGTTTAGGGGACAGGACATACGAGCAGTACTTC